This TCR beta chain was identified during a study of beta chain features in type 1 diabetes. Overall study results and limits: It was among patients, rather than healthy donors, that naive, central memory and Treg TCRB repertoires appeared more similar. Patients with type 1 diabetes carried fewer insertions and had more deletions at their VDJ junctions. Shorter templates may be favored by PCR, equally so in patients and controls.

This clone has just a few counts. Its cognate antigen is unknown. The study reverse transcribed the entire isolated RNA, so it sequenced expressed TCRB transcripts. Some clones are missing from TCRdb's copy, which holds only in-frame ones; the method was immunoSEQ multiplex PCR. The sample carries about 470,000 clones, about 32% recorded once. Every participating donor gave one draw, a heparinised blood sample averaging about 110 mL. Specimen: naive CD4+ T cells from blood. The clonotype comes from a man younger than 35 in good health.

CDR3 DNA sequence: TGTGCCAGCAGTACCCCCCGCACGACCGGGACGACCCAGTACTTC. Amino acids: CASSTPRTTGTTQYF. The V and J genes are TRBV25-1 and TRBJ2-5, with D perhaps being TRBD1 or TRBD2 (5 bases each). Trimming shortened V by 5 bases and J by 7 bases, and 20 bases separated the two germline ends. The CDR3 consists of 15 residues. CDR1 MGHDK and CDR2 SYGVNS come from the germline V gene.